These T cell receptor beta chains were read from a single sample in a study of T cell repertoires in cytomegalovirus infection. Each CDR3 protein gets one entry after TCRdb re-called the reads with MiXCR. The sample lists about 74,000 distinct CDR3 sequences; about 26% were seen once. Their target antigens are unknown. Source: CD8+ T cells from cultured PBMCs, taken from culture after CMV antigen stimulation. The receptors here all came from a human donor in good health (CMV status not recorded). Some clones in this sample may be carry-over from other donors' samples. Each CDR3 is given with its conserved first and last residue. D genes are given only for firm matches. Not all rows give a size; the values are once, few, many and, for expanded clones, a class.

clone_size j_call d_call v_call cdr3_aa cdr3_nt
NA TRBJ2-3 TRBD2 TRBV7-2 CASSLQLAGGGVQYF TGTGCCAGCAGCTTACAACTAGCGGGGGGGGGGGTGCAGTATTTT
few TRBJ2-3 TRBD2 TRBV27 CASSLSAQRELSTDTQYF TGTGCCAGCAGTTTATCGGCGCAGCGGGAGCTTAGCACAGATACGCAGTATTTT
many TRBJ2-5 TRBD2 TRBV7-9 CASSLARLAGMGKTQYF TGTGCCAGCAGCTTAGCGCGGCTAGCGGGGATGGGGAAGACCCAGTACTTC
NA TRBJ2-1 TRBD2 TRBV5-5 CASSLSSGSNNEQFF TGTGCCAGCAGCTTGTCGAGCGGGAGTAACAATGAGCAGTTCTTC
few TRBJ2-6 NA TRBV15 CATSFRDSGANVLTF TGTGCCACCAGCTTCCGGGACTCTGGGGCCAACGTCCTGACTTTC
NA TRBJ2-1 NA TRBV19 CASSYPGAEPYNEQFF TGTGCCAGTAGCTACCCGGGGGCCGAACCCTACAATGAGCAGTTCTTC
NA TRBJ2-3 TRBD2 TRBV18 CASSPPGLAGGKITDTQYF TGTGCCAGCTCACCCCCGGGACTAGCGGGGGGGAAAATCACAGATACGCAGTATTTT
few TRBJ1-2 NA TRBV6-5 CASTDLPGSANYGYTF TGTGCCAGCACCGACCTCCCAGGGTCAGCTAACTATGGCTACACCTTC
many TRBJ2-7 TRBD2 TRBV6-2/TRBV6-3 CASRPLAGGPITYEQYF TGTGCCAGCAGGCCCCTAGCGGGAGGGCCTATCACCTACGAGCAGTACTTC
few TRBJ2-7 TRBD2 TRBV4-3 CASSQDRVAGGGEQYF TGCGCCAGCAGCCAAGATCGGGTAGCGGGAGGAGGGGAGCAGTACTTC
few TRBJ1-6 NA TRBV20-1 CSAHQSGRSNSPLHF TGCAGTGCCCATCAATCAGGGAGGAGTAATTCACCCCTCCACTTT
few TRBJ2-2 NA TRBV14 CASSRPHGGGANTGELFF TGTGCCAGCAGCCGTCCCCACGGAGGGGGCGCGAACACCGGGGAGCTGTTTTTT
few TRBJ1-6 NA TRBV4-1 CASSQDSGGTSVLHF TGTGCCAGCAGCCAAGATTCCGGGGGGACATCGGTCCTCCACTTT
NA TRBJ2-1 NA TRBV9 CASSVRGGGGGEQFF TGTGCCAGCAGCGTGAGAGGAGGGGGTGGGGGTGAGCAGTTCTTC
NA TRBJ2-3 NA TRBV28 CASSYQGVAQYF TGTGCCAGCAGTTATCAGGGTGTGGCTCAGTATTTT
many TRBJ1-5 TRBD1 TRBV7-9 CASSPSDRSDQPQHF TGTGCCAGCAGCCCCTCGGACAGGAGCGATCAGCCCCAGCATTTT
many TRBJ1-2 NA TRBV12-3/TRBV12-4 CASSSSGAEQGEYGYTF TGTGCCAGCAGTTCTTCAGGAGCCGAACAAGGTGAATATGGCTACACCTTC
few TRBJ1-3 TRBD1 TRBV27 CASSLSRTGPGNTIYF TGTGCCAGCAGTTTATCGCGGACAGGGCCTGGAAACACCATATATTTT
few TRBJ1-1 TRBD1 TRBV7-9 CASSQGTGVPEAFF TGTGCCAGCAGCCAGGGGACAGGGGTGCCTGAAGCTTTCTTT
NA TRBJ1-1 NA TRBV4-1 CASSLAGQSNTEAFF TGCGCCAGCAGCCTCGCCGGACAGAGTAACACTGAAGCTTTCTTT
NA TRBJ2-4 NA TRBV6-5 CASSLPTLIAKNIQYF TGTGCCAGCAGTCTCCCGACTCTTATAGCCAAAAACATTCAGTACTTC
once TRBJ2-7 NA TRBV4-3 CASSQEWGKPYEQYF TGCGCCAGCAGCCAAGAATGGGGGAAACCCTACGAGCAGTACTTC
many TRBJ2-2 NA TRBV4-3 CASSQDWSRVRRATGELFF TGCGCCAGCAGCCAAGATTGGTCAAGGGTCAGAAGGGCCACCGGGGAGCTGTTTTTT
NA TRBJ1-2 NA TRBV4-1 CASSQEMTWGYTF TGCGCCAGCAGCCAAGAGATGACTTGGGGCTACACCTTC
NA TRBJ1-2 NA TRBV29-1 CSVDGGSVKGGYTF TGCAGCGTTGACGGGGGCAGCGTCAAGGGCGGCTACACCTTC
NA TRBJ2-3 TRBD2 TRBV11-1 CASSFVGLAGGTDTQYF TGTGCCAGCAGCTTCGTGGGACTAGCGGGGGGCACAGATACGCAGTATTTT
NA TRBJ2-1 NA TRBV5-1 CASSFSVHEQFF TGCGCCAGCAGCTTCTCGGTCCATGAGCAGTTCTTC
NA TRBJ2-3 NA TRBV4-3 CASSQDGSSTDTQYF TGCGCCAGCAGCCAAGACGGGTCTAGCACAGATACGCAGTATTTT
many TRBJ1-5 NA TRBV27 CASSLSGVGNQPQHF TGTGCCAGCAGTTTATCAGGGGTTGGCAATCAGCCCCAGCATTTT
NA TRBJ2-2 NA TRBV27 CASSLWAGRLFF TGTGCCAGCAGTTTATGGGCAGGGCGGCTGTTTTTT
few TRBJ1-1 TRBD1 TRBV6-2/TRBV6-3 CASSPTGGLTEAFF TGTGCCAGCAGTCCCACAGGGGGACTTACTGAAGCTTTCTTT
NA TRBJ1-1 NA TRBV12-3/TRBV12-4 CASSTTVNTEAFF TGTGCCAGCAGTACAACGGTGAACACTGAAGCTTTCTTT
NA TRBJ1-6 NA TRBV11-2 CASSFWVRDTHSPLHF TGTGCCAGCAGCTTCTGGGTCCGGGACACCCATTCACCCCTCCACTTT
NA TRBJ2-1 TRBD1 TRBV27 CASNSRTGGNEQFF TGTGCCAGCAATTCCAGGACAGGGGGCAATGAGCAGTTCTTC
NA TRBJ2-7 NA TRBV18 CASSPEGRPYEQYF TGTGCCAGCTCACCAGAGGGACGCCCCTACGAGCAGTACTTC
few TRBJ1-1 NA TRBV6-2/TRBV6-3 CASRGTEAFF TGTGCCAGCCGGGGTACTGAAGCTTTCTTT
NA TRBJ2-1 TRBD2 TRBV4-1 CASSQESGGSHNEQFF TGCGCCAGCAGCCAAGAGTCGGGGGGTTCCCACAATGAGCAGTTCTTC
medium-sized TRBJ2-1 NA TRBV10-3 CAISESMRGERFNEQFF TGTGCCATCAGTGAGTCGATGAGGGGGGAGCGATTCAATGAGCAGTTCTTC
few TRBJ2-2 NA TRBV4-1 CASGPEVWTGELFF TGCGCAAGCGGTCCCGAAGTTTGGACCGGGGAGCTGTTTTTT
NA TRBJ2-5 NA TRBV28 CASSLRGFQETQYF TGTGCCAGCAGTTTAAGGGGGTTCCAAGAGACCCAGTACTTC
few TRBJ1-1 NA TRBV7-9 CASSPGYEAFF TGTGCCAGCAGCCCGGGGTATGAAGCTTTCTTT
many TRBJ2-3 NA TRBV7-2 CASSFAGVSDTQYF TGTGCCAGCAGCTTCGCTGGGGTTTCAGATACGCAGTATTTT
NA TRBJ2-7 NA TRBV6-5 CASTLGRGYEQYF TGTGCCAGCACCCTCGGACGGGGCTACGAGCAGTACTTC
many TRBJ2-2 NA TRBV7-8 CASKSGSSGTGELFF TGTGCCAGCAAATCGGGGTCCTCCGGGACCGGGGAGCTGTTTTTT
NA TRBJ2-4 TRBD1 TRBV2 CASSGKGTGGSGAKNIQYF TGTGCCAGCAGTGGAAAAGGGACAGGGGGAAGTGGGGCCAAAAACATTCAGTACTTC
NA TRBJ2-3 NA TRBV5-6 CASSRPSNTDTQYF TGTGCCAGCAGCCGTCCTAGCAACACAGATACGCAGTATTTT